This TCR beta chain comes out of a study of CD8 T cells in ankylosing spondylitis. Study-level points and caveats: Prior work had noted some motif variants in reactive arthritis blood and synovial fluid.

TCRdb redid the calling of the 5' RACE reads with MiXCR, one entry per CDR3 protein. Of approximately 250,000 distinct CDR3 sequences listed, 7.5% to 9.5% are singletons. J gave up 9 bases and V 7 bases, and 11 bases lay outside the gene matches. CDR3 length: 15 residues. This clonotype has a count of ten or more. No antigen is known for it. This clonotype was sampled from a female donor with ankylosing spondylitis or in good health (not recorded which). The rearrangement links TRBV12-3 or TRBV12-4 to TRBJ1-6; 8 positions agree with TRBD1. Sequenced input: blood, either unsorted or a sorted T cell fraction (not recorded which). CDR3 residues: CASTFQGALISPLHF. The CDR3 DNA reads TGTGCCAGCACTTTCCAGGGGGCTTTAATTTCACCCCTCCACTTT.